A selection of T cell receptor beta chains follows, all from one sample in a study of shared clonotypes between healthy human individuals. Method: immunoSEQ multiplex PCR; TCRdb's copy keeps in-frame clones and lacks some. The sample has around 940,000 clones, 70% to 85% seen once. Source material: memory CD4+ T cells sorted from blood. These receptors were taken from a man aged 18 to 29 in good health. The CDR3 runs from the conserved cysteine through the conserved F or W. The order of the fields is clone size, D gene, J gene, V gene, CDR3 protein, CDR3 DNA. A D gene is named only where the DNA matches it firmly. Clone size is stated in some rows and not others, as once, few, many or a class when expanded.

>NA|NA|TRBJ2-1|TRBV5-4
CASSLSGRTPYNEQFF
TGTGCCAGCAGCTTGTCAGGCCGGACACCCTACAATGAGCAGTTCTTC
>once|NA|TRBJ2-7|TRBV28
CATGAFLTYEQYF
TGTGCCACTGGGGCCTTTCTTACCTACGAGCAGTACTTC
>NA|NA|TRBJ2-7|TRBV7-2
CASSLDAGTYEQYF
TGTGCCAGCAGCTTAGACGCGGGGACCTACGAGCAGTACTTC
>NA|NA|TRBJ1-2|TRBV5-8
CASSLSRGGGDGYTF
TGTGCCAGCAGTCTGTCGAGGGGTGGTGGGGATGGCTACACCTTC
>NA|NA|TRBJ1-6|TRBV5-8
CASSRRKSYQNSPLHF
TGTGCCAGCAGCCGTCGGAAGTCCTACCAGAATTCACCCCTCCACTTT
>NA|NA|TRBJ2-5|TRBV7-2
CASSERTPEETQYF
TGTGCCAGCAGCGAAAGGACTCCCGAGGAGACCCAGTACTTC
>NA|NA|TRBJ2-5|TRBV7-2
CASSQAMTAGQETQYF
TGTGCCAGCAGCCAGGCGATGACCGCCGGACAAGAGACCCAGTACTTC
>once|NA|TRBJ2-2|TRBV6-5
CASRSNTGELFF
TGTGCCAGCCGGTCGAACACCGGGGAGCTGTTTTTT
>NA|NA|TRBJ2-5|TRBV4-1
CASSQVNLVSQETQYF
TGCGCCAGCAGCCAAGTGAATTTAGTCAGCCAAGAGACCCAGTACTTC
>NA|NA|TRBJ2-1|TRBV27
CASSLSWVSNNEQFF
TGTGCCAGCAGTTTATCGTGGGTAAGCAACAATGAGCAGTTCTTC
>few|TRBD1|TRBJ1-5|TRBV7-2
CASSLEGRGNQPQHF
TGTGCCAGCAGCTTAGAAGGCAGGGGGAATCAGCCCCAGCATTTT
>few|NA|TRBJ2-3|TRBV7-2
CASSQGATDTQYF
TGTGCCAGCTCGCAGGGTGCAACAGATACGCAGTATTTT
>few|TRBD1|TRBJ1-1|TRBV5-4
CASSFLGTGRGAFF
TGTGCCAGCAGCTTCCTAGGGACAGGGCGGGGAGCTTTCTTT
>NA|TRBD2|TRBJ2-1|TRBV10-1
CASSVAGGNEQFF
TGCGCCAGCAGTGTCGCGGGAGGTAATGAGCAGTTCTTC
>NA|TRBD2|TRBJ2-7|TRBV10-3
CAISESKGLAVLEQYF
TGTGCCATCAGTGAGTCCAAAGGACTAGCGGTACTCGAGCAGTACTTC
>NA|NA|TRBJ1-4|TRBV28
CASRRTASEKLFF
TGTGCCAGCAGGCGGACCGCGAGTGAAAAACTGTTTTTT
>NA|NA|TRBJ2-7|TRBV30
CAWRVGGNSYEQYF
TGTGCCTGGAGGGTCGGGGGCAACTCCTACGAGCAGTACTTC
>NA|TRBD2|TRBJ2-1|TRBV19
CASSTTLSSGKRDEQFF
TGTGCCAGTAGTACCACGCTAAGTAGCGGGAAGAGAGATGAGCAGTTCTTC
>NA|TRBD2|TRBJ2-7|TRBV23-1
CASGPSGYEQYF
TGCGCCAGCGGACCTAGCGGTTACGAGCAGTACTTC
>many|TRBD1|TRBJ2-2|TRBV27
CASSLSRQGAHTGELFF
TGTGCCAGCAGTTTATCGCGGCAGGGGGCCCACACCGGGGAGCTGTTTTTT
>NA|NA|TRBJ1-6|TRBV7-2
CASRPGADNSPLHF
TGTGCCAGCAGGCCCGGGGCTGATAATTCACCCCTCCACTTT
>NA|NA|TRBJ2-1|TRBV11-2
CASTPARALVDEQFF
TGTGCCAGCACCCCGGCGAGGGCCCTCGTAGATGAGCAGTTCTTC
>many|NA|TRBJ2-3|TRBV19
CASSPRDDRPLNTDTQYF
TGTGCCAGTAGTCCCCGGGACGATAGACCTCTGAACACAGATACGCAGTATTTT
>NA|NA|TRBJ2-7|TRBV10-3
CAISEWGGEQYF
TGTGCCATCAGTGAATGGGGCGGCGAGCAGTACTTC
>many|NA|TRBJ2-5|TRBV7-9
CASSFSETQYF
TGTGCCAGCAGCTTTAGTGAGACCCAGTACTTC
>NA|NA|TRBJ2-5|TRBV27
CASRRSSAADKETQYF
TGTGCCAGCAGACGCTCTTCAGCGGCTGATAAAGAGACCCAGTACTTC
>NA|TRBD1|TRBJ1-2|TRBV28
CASATGRGNYGYTF
TGTGCCAGCGCGACAGGGCGGGGAAACTATGGCTACACCTTC
>NA|NA|TRBJ1-2|TRBV28
CASSGGYGYTF
TGTGCCAGCAGCGGGGGGTATGGCTACACCTTC
>NA|NA|TRBJ2-5|TRBV5-1
CASSLGQVTGQETQYF
TGCGCCAGCAGCTTGGGACAGGTAACGGGCCAAGAGACCCAGTACTTC
>many|NA|TRBJ2-7|TRBV12-2
CASRLAGTSVYEQYF
TGTGCAAGTCGCTTAGCCGGGACTAGCGTCTACGAGCAGTACTTC
>NA|NA|TRBJ1-2|TRBV13
CASSTLTGGNYGYTF
TGTGCCAGCAGCACGCTAACGGGGGGAAACTATGGCTACACCTTC
>once|NA|TRBJ2-7|TRBV7-2
CASSLPSSRNEQYF
TGTGCCAGCAGCTTACCTTCTAGCAGGAACGAGCAGTACTTC
>once|NA|TRBJ2-3|TRBV5-4
CASSLVHTQGDTQYF
TGTGCCAGCAGCTTGGTTCACACCCAAGGAGATACGCAGTATTTT
>NA|TRBD1|TRBJ1-5|TRBV19
CASIQGTSGNQPQHF
TGTGCCAGTATACAGGGGACGTCGGGCAATCAGCCCCAGCATTTT
>NA|TRBD1|TRBJ2-7|TRBV10-3
CAISERPGGYEQYF
TGTGCCATCAGTGAGAGGCCAGGGGGCTACGAGCAGTACTTC
>NA|NA|TRBJ1-5|TRBV21-1
CASSNQEYSNQPQHF
TGTGCCAGCAGCAACCAAGAATATAGCAATCAGCCCCAGCATTTT
>few|NA|TRBJ2-1|TRBV7-9
CARGDGYNEQFF
TGTGCCAGGGGGGACGGCTACAATGAGCAGTTCTTC
>few|NA|TRBJ1-1|TRBV6-5
CASKQTGLPEAFF
TGTGCCAGCAAACAGACAGGCCTCCCTGAAGCTTTCTTT
>once|NA|TRBJ1-1|TRBV5-1
CASSVNMNTEAFF
TGCGCCAGCTCCGTGAATATGAACACTGAAGCTTTCTTT
>NA|NA|TRBJ2-5|TRBV19
CASSMYLQETQYF
TGTGCCAGTAGTATGTATCTACAAGAGACCCAGTACTTC
>NA|NA|TRBJ1-3|TRBV5-1
CASTRAWGSGNTIYF
TGCGCCAGCACCCGAGCGTGGGGGTCCGGAAACACCATATATTTT
>NA|NA|TRBJ1-2|TRBV27
CASSTRNYGYTF
TGTGCCAGCAGTACCAGAAACTATGGCTACACCTTC
>NA|NA|TRBJ2-2|TRBV7-2
CASSLTPVGELFF
TGTGCCAGCAGCCTCACCCCCGTCGGGGAGCTGTTTTTT
>few|NA|TRBJ2-5|TRBV5-1
CASSNSQETQYF
TGCGCCAGCAGCAACTCCCAAGAGACCCAGTACTTC
>NA|NA|TRBJ2-7|TRBV6-1
CASSEVWGLNYEQYF
TGTGCCAGCAGTGAAGTCTGGGGGCTTAACTACGAGCAGTACTTC